Sequencing of this TCR beta chain was carried out in a study of T cells in Graves' hyperthyroidism and ophthalmopathy. V shed 6 bases and J shed 3 bases, with 8 bases lying between them. CDR3 length equals 12 residues. Germline lookup yields CDR1 SEHNR and CDR2 FQNEAQ (reference sequence). This clonotype has at least ten counts. RNA transcripts were the template for amplifying TCR beta CDR3 regions. Initially, a first-round RT-PCR of the TCR CDR3 employed the HTBI primer set. TCRdb reanalysed the multiplex PCR reads using MiXCR and keeps one entry per CDR3 protein. Here the sample spans over 700,000 distinct CDR3 sequences, around 38% being singletons. Patients aged 18 to 65 with hyperthyroidism were newly diagnosed, with duration under 2 months. The authors took PBMCs from roughly 9.5 ml fresh peripheral blood.

Sequenced: blood. This receptor was taken from a man aged 18 to 29 with Graves' hyperthyroidism. J is TRBJ1-1 and V is TRBV7-9; D not resolved. CDR3 in amino acids: CASSYRDTEAFF. The CDR3 bases are TGTGCCAGCAGTTACCGGGACACTGAAGCTTTCTTT. Using reference TRBV7-9 and TRBJ1-1 for the parts outside the CDR3, the full variable domain is DTGVSQNPRHKITKRGQNVTFRCDPISEHNRLYWYRQTLGQGPEFLTYFQNEAQLEKSRLLSDRFSAERPKGSFSTLEIQRTEQGDSAMYLCASSYRDTEAFFGQGTRLTVV.